Listed below are T cell receptor beta chains from one sample, sequenced in a study of blood T cell dynamics during melanoma immunotherapy. Libraries were prepared by immunoSEQ multiplex PCR; TCRdb keeps only in-frame clonotypes and omits some of them. The table lists some 5,700 clones, about 80% of them singletons. This sample comprised blood, obtained from a patient treated with checkpoint blockade. These receptors all stem from a human donor with melanoma. Some clones in this sample may be carry-over from other donors' samples. Each CDR3 is given with its conserved first and last residue. D genes are given only for firm matches. Rows give clone size only sometimes, using once, few, many, or a class for an expanded clone.

J gene: TRBJ2-2
clone size: NA
D gene: NA
V gene: TRBV10-1
CDR3 protein: CASSGTGSGELFF
CDR3 DNA: TGCGCCAGCAGTGGCACAGGGTCCGGGGAGCTGTTTTTT

J gene: TRBJ2-7
clone size: NA
D gene: TRBD1
V gene: TRBV28
CDR3 protein: CASSFVQGHDEQYF
CDR3 DNA: TGTGCCAGCAGTTTTGTACAGGGGCACGACGAGCAGTACTTC

J gene: TRBJ2-1
clone size: NA
D gene: TRBD2
V gene: TRBV5-1
CDR3 protein: CASSAAGTSGNGEQFF
CDR3 DNA: TGCGCCAGCAGCGCCGCCGGGACTAGCGGCAACGGTGAGCAGTTCTTC

J gene: TRBJ2-3
clone size: NA
D gene: NA
V gene: TRBV5-1
CDR3 protein: CASSLIGTDTQYF
CDR3 DNA: TGCGCCAGCAGCTTGATTGGGACAGATACGCAGTATTTT

J gene: TRBJ2-3
clone size: NA
D gene: TRBD2
V gene: TRBV9
CDR3 protein: CASSGTSGGNTDTQYF
CDR3 DNA: TGTGCCAGCAGCGGGACTAGCGGGGGGAACACAGATACGCAGTATTTT

J gene: TRBJ2-1
clone size: once
D gene: NA
V gene: TRBV6-1
CDR3 protein: CASRRGLAEVNEQFF
CDR3 DNA: TGTGCCAGCAGAAGGGGGCTAGCGGAAGTTAATGAGCAGTTCTTC

J gene: TRBJ2-7
clone size: NA
D gene: TRBD1
V gene: TRBV5-1
CDR3 protein: CASSRGQGNDEQYF
CDR3 DNA: TGCGCCAGCAGCCGCGGACAGGGGAACGACGAGCAGTACTTC

J gene: TRBJ2-4
clone size: NA
D gene: NA
V gene: TRBV6-6
CDR3 protein: CASSYSRGEDIQYF
CDR3 DNA: TGTGCCAGCAGTTACTCGAGGGGGGAGGACATTCAGTACTTC

J gene: TRBJ1-2
clone size: once
D gene: TRBD1
V gene: TRBV29-1
CDR3 protein: CSVEDRGSYGYTF
CDR3 DNA: TGCAGCGTAGAGGACAGGGGTAGCTATGGCTACACCTTC

J gene: TRBJ2-2
clone size: large
D gene: NA
V gene: TRBV11-3
CDR3 protein: CASSPRQNTGELFF
CDR3 DNA: TGTGCCAGCAGCCCCAGACAGAACACCGGGGAGCTGTTTTTT

J gene: TRBJ1-1
clone size: NA
D gene: TRBD1
V gene: TRBV9
CDR3 protein: CASSFMDRLATEAFF
CDR3 DNA: TGTGCCAGCAGCTTCATGGACAGGTTAGCCACTGAAGCTTTCTTT

J gene: TRBJ2-3
clone size: NA
D gene: NA
V gene: TRBV5-6
CDR3 protein: CASSHGRLTDTQYF
CDR3 DNA: TGTGCCAGCAGCCATGGTCGGCTCACAGATACGCAGTATTTT

J gene: TRBJ2-1
clone size: NA
D gene: TRBD2
V gene: TRBV10-3
CDR3 protein: CAISEGTSGSREQFF
CDR3 DNA: TGTGCCATCAGTGAGGGGACTAGCGGGAGCCGTGAGCAGTTCTTC

J gene: TRBJ2-7
clone size: NA
D gene: TRBD1
V gene: TRBV11-2
CDR3 protein: CASTSTGDTKYEQYF
CDR3 DNA: TGTGCCAGCACCTCCACAGGGGACACAAAGTACGAGCAGTACTTC

J gene: TRBJ2-7
clone size: NA
D gene: NA
V gene: TRBV19
CDR3 protein: CASRGGATYEQYF
CDR3 DNA: TGTGCCAGTAGGGGTGGGGCCACCTACGAGCAGTACTTC

J gene: TRBJ1-5
clone size: NA
D gene: NA
V gene: TRBV4-2
CDR3 protein: CASSQEWGNSNQPQHF
CDR3 DNA: TGTGCCAGCAGCCAAGAGTGGGGGAATAGCAATCAGCCCCAGCATTTT

J gene: TRBJ1-1
clone size: NA
D gene: NA
V gene: TRBV6-5
CDR3 protein: CASSYEEAFF
CDR3 DNA: TGTGCCAGCAGTTATGAGGAAGCTTTCTTT

J gene: TRBJ1-6
clone size: few
D gene: TRBD1
V gene: TRBV5-8
CDR3 protein: CASSWDRALNSPLHF
CDR3 DNA: TGTGCCAGCAGCTGGGACAGGGCTTTGAATTCACCCCTCCACTTT

J gene: TRBJ2-6
clone size: NA
D gene: NA
V gene: TRBV10-3
CDR3 protein: CAISSSGANVLTF
CDR3 DNA: TGTGCCATCAGCTCCTCTGGGGCCAACGTCCTGACTTTC

J gene: TRBJ2-1
clone size: NA
D gene: NA
V gene: TRBV15
CDR3 protein: CATSRDFGGEQFF
CDR3 DNA: TGTGCCACCAGCAGAGATTTTGGCGGTGAGCAGTTCTTC

J gene: TRBJ2-7
clone size: NA
D gene: NA
V gene: TRBV18
CDR3 protein: CASSPEGYEQYF
CDR3 DNA: TGTGCCAGCTCACCAGAGGGCTACGAGCAGTACTTC

J gene: TRBJ2-7
clone size: once
D gene: TRBD2
V gene: TRBV18
CDR3 protein: CASSPPSPAGAYEQYF
CDR3 DNA: TGTGCCAGCTCACCACCGTCACCAGCGGGGGCCTACGAGCAGTACTTC

J gene: TRBJ1-6
clone size: NA
D gene: TRBD1
V gene: TRBV7-8
CDR3 protein: CASSLVWDRNNSPLHF
CDR3 DNA: TGTGCCAGCAGCTTAGTTTGGGACAGAAATAATTCACCCCTCCACTTT

J gene: TRBJ2-7
clone size: NA
D gene: NA
V gene: TRBV6-6
CDR3 protein: CASSTGRASYEQYF
CDR3 DNA: TGTGCCAGCAGTACAGGGAGGGCCTCCTACGAGCAGTACTTC

J gene: TRBJ2-7
clone size: NA
D gene: TRBD1
V gene: TRBV7-2
CDR3 protein: CASLRDRGVGTYEQYF
CDR3 DNA: TGTGCCAGCCTACGGGACAGGGGGGTTGGCACCTACGAGCAGTACTTC

J gene: TRBJ1-5
clone size: NA
D gene: NA
V gene: TRBV5-8
CDR3 protein: CASSLWGPLQPQHF
CDR3 DNA: TGTGCCAGCAGCTTGTGGGGCCCCCTTCAGCCCCAGCATTTT

J gene: TRBJ1-1
clone size: few
D gene: NA
V gene: TRBV30
CDR3 protein: CAWRVLRGRDTEAFF
CDR3 DNA: TGTGCCTGGAGAGTCTTGCGGGGGAGGGACACTGAAGCTTTCTTT

J gene: TRBJ2-7
clone size: NA
D gene: TRBD1
V gene: TRBV30
CDR3 protein: CAWRGQGAREQYF
CDR3 DNA: TGTGCCTGGAGGGGGCAGGGGGCGCGGGAGCAGTACTTC

J gene: TRBJ2-5
clone size: NA
D gene: NA
V gene: TRBV6-1
CDR3 protein: CASSDTGAPKETQYF
CDR3 DNA: TGTGCCAGCAGTGATACGGGGGCACCTAAAGAGACCCAGTACTTC

J gene: TRBJ1-1
clone size: NA
D gene: NA
V gene: TRBV10-3
CDR3 protein: CAISESGTANTEAFF
CDR3 DNA: TGTGCCATCAGTGAGTCCGGGACGGCGAACACTGAAGCTTTCTTT

J gene: TRBJ1-1
clone size: NA
D gene: TRBD1
V gene: TRBV28
CDR3 protein: CASSRQTGASTEAFF
CDR3 DNA: TGTGCCAGCAGTCGCCAGACAGGGGCGAGCACTGAAGCTTTCTTT

J gene: TRBJ2-3
clone size: NA
D gene: NA
V gene: TRBV6-4
CDR3 protein: CASSREASGTDTQYF
CDR3 DNA: TGTGCCAGCAGTAGGGAGGCTAGCGGCACAGATACGCAGTATTTT

J gene: TRBJ1-5
clone size: NA
D gene: NA
V gene: TRBV7-2
CDR3 protein: CASSLTGGGQPQHF
CDR3 DNA: TGTGCCAGCAGCTTAACCGGGGGTGGTCAGCCCCAGCATTTT

J gene: TRBJ2-1
clone size: NA
D gene: TRBD2
V gene: TRBV19
CDR3 protein: CASSSRLAPNEQFF
CDR3 DNA: TGTGCCAGTAGTTCAAGACTAGCCCCCAATGAGCAGTTCTTC

J gene: TRBJ2-7
clone size: NA
D gene: NA
V gene: TRBV19
CDR3 protein: CASSIAGSSYEQYF
CDR3 DNA: TGTGCCAGTAGTATAGCCGGAAGCTCCTACGAGCAGTACTTC

J gene: TRBJ1-3
clone size: few
D gene: NA
V gene: TRBV27
CDR3 protein: CASRIGTLSGNTIYF
CDR3 DNA: TGTGCAAGTCGGATCGGAACGTTGTCTGGAAACACCATATATTTT

J gene: TRBJ2-7
clone size: NA
D gene: TRBD1
V gene: TRBV5-1
CDR3 protein: CASTDVGGRGYYEQYF
CDR3 DNA: TGCGCCAGCACCGATGTGGGCGGCAGGGGGTACTACGAGCAGTACTTC

J gene: TRBJ2-1
clone size: NA
D gene: TRBD2
V gene: TRBV6-5
CDR3 protein: CASSTGTSGPYPKFF
CDR3 DNA: TGTGCCAGCAGTACGGGGACTAGCGGCCCCTACCCGAAGTTCTTC

J gene: TRBJ1-1
clone size: once
D gene: NA
V gene: TRBV19
CDR3 protein: CASSIDRGHPGAFF
CDR3 DNA: TGTGCCAGTAGTATAGATCGGGGCCACCCTGGGGCTTTCTTT

J gene: TRBJ2-1
clone size: NA
D gene: TRBD2
V gene: TRBV5-1
CDR3 protein: CASTLAGGNNEQFF
CDR3 DNA: TGCGCCAGTACGCTAGCGGGGGGGAACAATGAGCAGTTCTTC

J gene: TRBJ1-3
clone size: NA
D gene: NA
V gene: TRBV5-1
CDR3 protein: CASSPSTGASGNTIYF
CDR3 DNA: TGCGCCAGCAGCCCCTCGACGGGGGCTTCTGGAAACACCATATATTTT

J gene: TRBJ2-7
clone size: NA
D gene: TRBD1
V gene: TRBV5-1
CDR3 protein: CASSTGTGAYEQYF
CDR3 DNA: TGCGCCAGCAGTACTGGGACAGGGGCCTACGAGCAGTACTTC

J gene: TRBJ1-1
clone size: NA
D gene: NA
V gene: TRBV5-4
CDR3 protein: CASSLDPGGLTEAFF
CDR3 DNA: TGTGCCAGCAGCTTGGACCCGGGCGGGTTAACTGAAGCTTTCTTT

J gene: TRBJ2-5
clone size: NA
D gene: TRBD2
V gene: TRBV5-1
CDR3 protein: CASSYGLAGDIAQYF
CDR3 DNA: TGCGCCAGCAGCTACGGACTAGCGGGGGACATCGCCCAGTACTTC

J gene: TRBJ1-5
clone size: NA
D gene: TRBD1
V gene: TRBV15
CDR3 protein: CATSSRRTGTNQPQHF
CDR3 DNA: TGTGCCACCAGCAGCCGGCGGACAGGCACGAATCAGCCCCAGCATTTT

J gene: TRBJ1-6
clone size: once
D gene: NA
V gene: TRBV6-1
CDR3 protein: CASSEALGGTESPLHF
CDR3 DNA: TGTGCCAGCAGTGAAGCGCTCGGGGGCACAGAATCACCCCTCCACTTT

J gene: TRBJ2-5
clone size: NA
D gene: NA
V gene: TRBV6-5
CDR3 protein: CASSPVRETQYF
CDR3 DNA: TGTGCCAGCAGCCCCGTCAGAGAGACCCAGTACTTC

J gene: TRBJ2-5
clone size: NA
D gene: NA
V gene: TRBV6-6
CDR3 protein: CASSTSGGGETQYF
CDR3 DNA: TGTGCCAGCAGTACCTCCGGGGGCGGGGAGACCCAGTACTTC

J gene: TRBJ2-7
clone size: NA
D gene: NA
V gene: TRBV6-5
CDR3 protein: CASSYGRLYEQYF
CDR3 DNA: TGTGCCAGCAGTTACGGCAGGCTCTACGAGCAGTACTTC

J gene: TRBJ1-3
clone size: NA
D gene: TRBD1
V gene: TRBV5-5
CDR3 protein: CASSRTGEGNTIYF
CDR3 DNA: TGTGCCAGCAGCCGGACAGGGGAGGGAAACACCATATATTTT